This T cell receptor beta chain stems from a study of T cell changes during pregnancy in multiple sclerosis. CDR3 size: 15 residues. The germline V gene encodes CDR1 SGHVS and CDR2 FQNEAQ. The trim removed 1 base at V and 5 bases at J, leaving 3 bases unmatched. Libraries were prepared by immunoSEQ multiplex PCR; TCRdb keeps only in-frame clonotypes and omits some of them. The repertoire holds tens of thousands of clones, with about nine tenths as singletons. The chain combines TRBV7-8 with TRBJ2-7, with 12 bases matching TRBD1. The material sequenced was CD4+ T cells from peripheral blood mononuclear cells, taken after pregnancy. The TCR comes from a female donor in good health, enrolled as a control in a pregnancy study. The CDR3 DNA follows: TGTGCCAGCAGCTTAGGGAGGGACAGGGGGCACGAGCAGTACTTC. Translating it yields CASSLGRDRGHEQYF.